What follows is one T cell receptor (beta chain) and its context. The source of the sample is a study of blood T cell repertoires in COVID-19. Whole-study context: Both acute and convalescent COVID-19 samples were obtained from the United States, Italy and Spain. T cells, B-cell-depleted T cells, or PBMCs provided the cDNA or gDNA that served as material.

A Seattle source enrolled patients during active infection and followed them longitudinally. As originally analysed: Reference gene primer amplification yielded estimated nucleated cell counts. Using immunoSEQ multiplex PCR, the repertoire was profiled, and TCRdb retains in-frame clones only, with some absent. Clone size and V and J calls were adopted from that table, with D and trimming inferred from the DNA. The sample contains 85,000 to 100,000 clones, 88% of which appear only once. With V trimmed by 5 bases and J by 8 bases, 9 bases remained unmatched. The CDR3 consists of 14 residues. The V gene's germline CDR1 is LNHDA and CDR2 SQIVND (reference sequence).

The rearrangement joins TRBV19 to TRBJ2-1, with 7 bases matching TRBD1. The specimen sequenced was peripheral blood. The sequence derives from a man between 50 and 59 years old with COVID-19, enrolled during active disease. CDR3 residues: CASSSRQGVDEQFF. The CDR3 nucleotides read TGTGCCAGTAGTTCCAGACAGGGCGTTGATGAGCAGTTCTTC.